The 12 T cell receptor beta chains in this list originate from one sample, sequenced in a study of shared clonotypes between healthy human individuals. Sequencing was performed with immunoSEQ multiplex PCR; in TCRdb, only in-frame clones are kept and a portion is missing. This sample has over a million clones; about 98% occur once, and the top ten carry 0.45%. Sequencing input: naive CD4+ T cells sorted from blood. Subset denoted: CD45RA+ positively selected. These receptor sequences come from a man between 25 and 39 years old in good health.

CDR3 in DNA: TGTGCCAGCAGCTTAGACGGCCCGGCCCCTGATCAGCCCCAGCATTTT. This encodes CASSLDGPAPDQPQHF. The chain has TRBV7-9 and TRBJ1-5, with no clear D. The V end lost 1 base, the J end lost 5 bases, and 15 bases lay between the germline ends. The CDR3 runs to 16 residues. Germline assignment: CDR1 SEHNR and CDR2 FQNEAQ (reference sequence).

V usage is TRBV29-1 and J usage is TRBJ1-5; tentatively, D is TRBD1 (5 bases). CDR3 length: 13 residues. Germline CDR1 reads SQVTM; CDR2 reads ANQGSEA. V gave up 4 bases and J gave up 3 bases, with 10 bases separating them. CDR3 DNA: TGCAGCGTTGTTGGGGGGAACAATCAGCCCCAGCATTTT. This codes for CSVVGGNNQPQHF.

The chain carries TRBV18 and TRBJ2-1, with 10 bases aligning to TRBD1. V lost 3 bases, J lost 7 bases, and 12 bases stayed unmatched. Germline assignment: CDR1 KGHSH and CDR2 LQKENI. This CDR3 has 17 residues. CDR3 residues: CASSPLSGTGAVNEQFF. CDR3 DNA: TGTGCCAGCTCACCTCTATCCGGGACAGGGGCTGTAAATGAGCAGTTCTTC.

The CDR3 DNA follows: TGTGCCAGTATGGGGACAGCGTCCTACGAGCAGTACTTC. This sequence encodes CASMGTASYEQYF. The chain is built from TRBV19 and TRBJ2-7; 7 bases fit TRBD1. V was pared by 7 bases and J by 1 base, with 4 bases of the junction left unmatched. Per the germline V gene, CDR1 is LNHDA and CDR2 is SQIVND (reference sequence). The CDR3 has 13 amino acids.

The CDR3 coding sequence is TGTGCCAGCAGTGACGGGAATAGCAATCAGCCCCAGCATTTT. Protein product: CASSDGNSNQPQHF. The chain uses TRBV6-5 and TRBJ1-5; D not resolved. This CDR3 spans 14 amino acids. The ends were cut back, 5 bases at V and 0 bases at J, with 8 bases in the middle. Germline CDR1 and CDR2: MNHEY and SVGAGI.

The chain couples TRBV27 to TRBJ2-1; D is possibly TRBD1 or TRBD2 (5 bases each). Trimming removed 4 bases at V and 5 bases at J, with 18 bases between. CDR1 is MNHEY, CDR2 SMNVEV, per germline (reference sequence). CDR3 length equals 16 residues. CDR3 nucleotides: TGTGCCAGCAGTTCCGGGACCGGAATAGGTCACAATGAGCAGTTCTTC. As protein: CASSSGTGIGHNEQFF.

With respect to this clone: Mismatch with germline at one junction end may stem from a read error. The CDR3 DNA reads TGTGCTAGCAGCTTAAGACTAGCGGGAGTCAATGAGCAGTTCTTC. It translates to CASSLRLAGVNEQFF. The V gene is TRBV7-7, the J gene TRBJ2-1, with TRBD2 matching 12 bases. Germline V gene sequence: CDR1 SSHAT, CDR2 FNYEAQ (reference sequence). The CDR3 spans 15 residues.

This clone was observed a single time. This chain connects TRBV18 to TRBJ2-4; TRBD2 aligns across 8 bases. The CDR3 covers 16 residues. CDR1 and CDR2 (germline): KGHSH, LQKENI. Germline trimming cut 3 bases from V and 6 bases from J; bases unmatched to any gene: 10. The CDR3 loop is CASSPPGLVGRNIQYF. The CDR3 bases are TGTGCCAGCTCACCTCCGGGACTAGTGGGGAGAAACATTCAGTACTTC. The full variable domain, with the rest looked up from reference TRBV18 and TRBJ2-4, is NAGVMQNPRHLVRRRGQEARLRCSPMKGHSHVYWYRQLPEEGLKFMVYLQKENIIDESGMPKERFSAEFPKEGPSILRIQQVVRGDSAAYFCASSPPGLVGRNIQYFGAGTRLSVL.

The V gene is TRBV19, the J gene TRBJ2-5; D possibly matches TRBD1 or TRBD2 (5 bases each). This CDR3 region has 14 residues. V lost 4 bases and J 4 bases, leaving 13 bases between the germline ends. CDR1 and CDR2 from the germline V gene are LNHDA and SQIVND (reference sequence). CDR3: CASSTHGGRETQYF. CDR3 DNA sequence: TGTGCCAGTAGTACTCATGGGGGAAGAGAGACCCAGTACTTC.

As regards this clone: This sample includes further DNA sequences coding for the same CDR3. The chain joins TRBV28 to TRBJ1-2, with D perhaps TRBD1 (5 bases). The CDR3 has 12 amino acids. Germline CDR1 MDHEN, CDR2 SYDVKM. V lost 3 bases, J lost 5 bases, and 7 bases lay in between. CDR3 coding DNA: TGTGCCAGCAGTTTTCGGGGGTATGGCTACACCTTC. The encoded protein is CASSFRGYGYTF.

This sequence joins TRBV28 and TRBJ1-4, with no clear D. This CDR3 is built from 15 residues. With 10 bases removed from V and 5 bases from J, the gap between germline ends came to 20 bases. Germline V lookup: CDR1 MDHEN, CDR2 SYDVKM. CDR3 coding DNA: TGTGCCATTAAAAGAGCGGGCAGAGGGAATGAAAAACTGTTTTTT. Translated: CAIKRAGRGNEKLFF.

The chain carries TRBV5-6 and TRBJ2-5, with 9 positions matching TRBD1. The CDR3 sequence is 15 residues long. CDR1 SGHDT and CDR2 YYEEEE come from the germline V gene. The trim removed 2 bases at V and 4 bases at J, leaving 6 bases unmatched. Here the CDR3 DNA reads TGTGCCAGCAGCTTACCGGGACAGGGCCGAGAGACCCAGTACTTC. As protein: CASSLPGQGRETQYF.